This T cell receptor (beta chain) was observed in a study of blood T cell repertoires in COVID-19. Overall study: Acute and convalescent COVID-19 specimens originated in the United States, Italy and Spain. Sources were T cells, B-cell-depleted T cells, or PBMCs; the material itself was cDNA or gDNA.

Original data processing: Amplification of reference gene primers was used by the study to estimate nucleated cell counts. Using immunoSEQ multiplex PCR, the repertoire was profiled, and TCRdb retains in-frame clones only, with some absent. Clone size and the V and J calls come from that table; the DNA yielded D and trimming. The sample yields approximately 21,000 clones, around 82% seen once. CDR1 and CDR2 from the germline V gene are MNHEY and SVGAGI. The CDR3 has 12 residues. V lost 5 bases and J 1 base, leaving 5 bases between the germline ends. The TCR originated in a human donor in a cohort sampled during active COVID-19. Sequencing was performed on peripheral blood. This chain connects TRBV6-5 to TRBJ1-2; D call uncertain. CDR3 sequence reads: CASSQVNYGYTF. The CDR3 nucleotides read TGTGCCAGCAGTCAGGTTAACTATGGCTACACCTTC.